Following are 7 T cell receptor beta chains from one sample sequenced in a study of T cell responses to AZD1222 COVID-19 vaccine. The repertoire was sequenced with immunoSEQ multiplex PCR; TCRdb's copy has only in-frame clones and lacks some. Of roughly 120,000 clones listed, 86% are singletons. Sample: peripheral blood, taken on day 0 of AZD1222 vaccination. These TCRs come from an adult in good health.

DNA of the CDR3: TGTGCCACCAGTGATGTAGAGGCCTTTCGTAATGAGCAGTTCTTC. Its translation is CATSDVEAFRNEQFF. The chain couples TRBV24-1 to TRBJ2-1; D is ambiguous. V was shortened by 3 bases and J by 7 bases, with 15 bases between the two germline ends. The CDR3 sequence is 15 residues long. CDR1 KGHDR and CDR2 SFDVKD come from the germline V gene.

The chain uses TRBV5-1 and TRBJ2-2, with 11 bases aligning to TRBD2. Germline CDR1 SGHRS, CDR2 YFSETQ. The CDR3 has 17 residues. V trimming: 3 bases; J trimming: 1 base; junction bases outside the gene matches: 5. The chain's CDR3 is CASSSRTSGLNTGELFF. The CDR3 DNA reads as TGCGCCAGCAGCTCCCGGACTAGCGGGCTGAACACCGGGGAGCTGTTTTTT.

The chain uses TRBV12-3 or TRBV12-4 and TRBJ2-2; D not certain. The V gene lost 6 bases and the J gene lost 6 bases, with 11 bases spanning the gap. The length of the CDR3 is 13 residues. CDR3 sequence (DNA): TGTGCCAGCAGCCTAGGTCTTGCCGGGGAGCTGTTTTTT. Protein: CASSLGLAGELFF.

V usage is TRBV7-9 and J usage is TRBJ2-1; no definite D call. V lost 3 bases and J lost 9, with 15 bases in between. This CDR3 comprises 14 residues. Germline CDR1 is SEHNR and CDR2 is FQNEAQ (reference sequence). The CDR3 nucleotides are TGTGCCAGCAGCTTTGGCGGAACCTATGGTGAGCAGTTCTTC. Translation: CASSFGGTYGEQFF.

This clone was seen only once. V and J are TRBV7-8 and TRBJ2-1; no clear D. V was shortened by 1 base and J by 2 bases, with 12 bases between the two germline ends. Germline V lookup: CDR1 SGHVS, CDR2 FQNEAQ. The CDR3 is 16 amino acids. CDR3 coding DNA: TGTGCCAGCAGCTTAGAACGAGACAAACCCTACAATGAGCAGTTCTTC. As protein: CASSLERDKPYNEQFF.

The chain combines TRBV28 with TRBJ2-1, with 8 bases lining up with TRBD2. This CDR3 spans 14 amino acids. V trimming: 3 bases; J trimming: 10 bases; junction bases outside the gene matches: 8. Germline V gives CDR1 MDHEN, CDR2 SYDVKM. This CDR3 is CASSFQRESGEQFF. DNA of the CDR3: TGTGCCAGCAGTTTCCAGCGGGAGTCCGGGGAGCAGTTCTTC.

This chain connects TRBV27 to TRBJ2-7; the D gene is possibly TRBD1 (5 bases). Germline loops: CDR1 MNHEY, CDR2 SMNVEV (reference sequence). Trimming took off 3 bases at V and 5 bases at J, with 14 bases between the two ends. This CDR3 is built from 14 residues. The CDR3 DNA reads as TGTGCCAGCAGTTTGGGGCAGGCATCCGACGAGCAGTACTTC. This codes for CASSLGQASDEQYF.